A selection of T cell receptor beta chains follows, all from one sample in a study of cytomegalovirus exposure and HLA in healthy donors. Repertoires were generated with immunoSEQ multiplex PCR, while TCRdb's copy carries only in-frame clones and drops some. This table has tens of thousands of clones, 85% to 90% appearing once. Sample: PBMCs. Receptors were obtained from a woman aged 18-30 years in good health and CMV-seropositive. Each CDR3 is given with its conserved first and last residue. Fields, in order: D gene, clone size, V gene, J gene, CDR3 DNA, CDR3 protein. D genes are given only for firm matches. The size of a clone is reported for some rows only, either as once, few or many, or as a class for expanded clones.

>TRBD1|once|TRBV6-5|TRBJ1-5
TGTGCCAGCAGTTACCTGGACAGGAGCAATCAGCCCCAGCATTTT
CASSYLDRSNQPQHF
>.|.|TRBV9|TRBJ1-2
TGTGCCAGCAGCCCCGGGGAGGGAGCCTATGGCTACACCTTC
CASSPGEGAYGYTF
>.|.|TRBV28|TRBJ2-5
TGTGCCAGCAGTGGGGGGACTGGAGGGCCTCAGGGGACCCAGTACTTC
CASSGGTGGPQGTQYF
>.|.|TRBV10-2|TRBJ2-2
TGCGCCAGCGGTGCGGTCTCGGGGACCGGGGAGCTGTTTTTT
CASGAVSGTGELFF
>.|.|TRBV5-8|TRBJ1-2
TGTGCCAGCAGCTTGGGAGGTTGGCAGGGCGGCTACACCTTC
CASSLGGWQGGYTF
>TRBD2|.|TRBV19|TRBJ2-1
TGTGCCAGTAGTATCACTAGCGTCAGCTCCTACAATGAGCAGTTCTTC
CASSITSVSSYNEQFF
>TRBD1|.|TRBV28|TRBJ1-2
TGTGCCAGCAGTTTGAGGGGACAGGGGAACTATGGCTACACCTTC
CASSLRGQGNYGYTF
>TRBD1|.|TRBV15|TRBJ2-6
TGTGCCACCAGCCGCGATGGGGGCCCGGACAGGGGGTTTTCCTCTGGGGCCAACGTCCTGACTTTC
CATSRDGGPDRGFSSGANVLTF
>.|.|TRBV6-6|TRBJ2-5
TGTGCCAGCACTCTGCGTGGGGGCCGCGAGACCCAGTACTTC
CASTLRGGRETQYF
>TRBD1|.|TRBV29-1|TRBJ1-5
TGCAGCGTTAGTCCGGGACAGGGGATCCAGCCCCAGCATTTT
CSVSPGQGIQPQHF
>.|.|TRBV7-9|TRBJ2-5
TGTGCCAGCAGCCCGAACCAGGGGTGGGGGGAGACCCAGTACTTC
CASSPNQGWGETQYF
>TRBD2|.|TRBV4-2|TRBJ2-2
TGTGCCAGCAGCCAAGACCGGACTAGCGGGCTGAACACCGGGGAGCTGTTTTTT
CASSQDRTSGLNTGELFF
>.|.|TRBV2|TRBJ1-3
TGTGCCAGCAGTCCAGGGTCTGGAAACACCATATATTTT
CASSPGSGNTIYF
>.|.|TRBV6-6|TRBJ2-5
TGTGCCAGCAGTTCGAGACAGGTAGAGACCCAGTACTTC
CASSSRQVETQYF
>.|.|TRBV4-1|TRBJ2-3
TGCGCCAGCAGCCCCTACCCCGGTGTGGGGCACACAGATACGCAGTATTTT
CASSPYPGVGHTDTQYF
>.|.|TRBV6-5|TRBJ2-6
TGTGCCAGCAGGCTTGGCAACCCTGGGGCCAACGTCCTGACTTTC
CASRLGNPGANVLTF
>.|once|TRBV10-2|TRBJ2-5
TGCGCCAGCGCGAACTTCAAAGAGACCCAGTACTTC
CASANFKETQYF
>TRBD1|.|TRBV4-2|TRBJ1-5
TGTGCCAGCAGCCAAGATCCCCGGGACAGGGCTGCGGTAGGCAATCAGCCCCAGCATTTT
CASSQDPRDRAAVGNQPQHF
>.|.|TRBV14|TRBJ2-5
TGTGCCAGCAGCCACCGAGGGCTTCAAGAGACCCAGTACTTC
CASSHRGLQETQYF
>TRBD1|.|TRBV6-1|TRBJ2-7
TGTGCCAGCACCCTTGGACAGGGGAACTCCTACGAGCAGTACTTC
CASTLGQGNSYEQYF
>.|.|TRBV11-2|TRBJ2-1
TGTGCCAGCAGCACTCAGAGGGGACAAGCTTACAATGAGCAGTTCTTC
CASSTQRGQAYNEQFF
>.|.|TRBV13|TRBJ2-7
TGTGCCAGCAGCGCGACTAGTCGGGGGAGGTGGGGTTCGTGGCAGTACTTC
CASSATSRGRWGSWQYF
>TRBD1|.|TRBV28|TRBJ2-5
TGTGCCAGCAGTGCCGGGACAGTTCAAGAGACCCAGTACTTC
CASSAGTVQETQYF
>.|.|TRBV7-6|TRBJ2-5
TGTGCCAGCAGCTTAGGAGCGAGTCGAGAGACCCAGTACTTC
CASSLGASRETQYF